These 5 T cell receptor beta chains originate from one sample sequenced in a study of blood T cell repertoires in COVID-19. Clones were sequenced by immunoSEQ multiplex PCR, and TCRdb holds only the in-frame ones, with some missing. The data contain some 260,000 clones, more than 70% of them singletons. Source material: peripheral blood. Receptors originate from a woman aged 35 to 49 who had recovered from COVID-19.

This rearrangement joins TRBV15 to TRBJ2-7; 9 bases align to TRBD1. The CDR3 totals 18 residues. The J segment lost 7 bases and the V segment lost 0 bases, leaving 16 bases of the junction unmatched. Germline-derived CDR1 and CDR2 are LNHNV and YYDKDF (reference sequence). Here the CDR3 DNA reads TGTGCCACCAGCAGAGATCCCGTCTCCACAGGGGGCTTAAGTGAGCAGTACTTC. Protein product: CATSRDPVSTGGLSEQYF. Full variable domain (missing parts from reference TRBV15 and TRBJ2-7): DAMVIQNPRYQVTQFGKPVTLSCSQTLNHNVMYWYQQKSSQAPKLLFHYYDKDFNNEADTPDNFQSRRPNTSFCFLDIRSPGLGDTAMYLCATSRDPVSTGGLSEQYFGPGTRLTVT.

The chain recombines TRBV9 with TRBJ2-3, with 11 bases identical to TRBD1. The CDR3 is 17 residues long. CDR1 SGDLS and CDR2 YYNGEE come from the germline V gene. Trimming removed 3 bases from V and 3 bases from J; junction bases left unmatched: 9. The CDR3 loop reads CASSATSGTGGTDTQYF. Written as DNA, the CDR3 is TGTGCCAGCAGCGCTACGTCGGGGACAGGGGGGACAGATACGCAGTATTTT.

The chain links TRBV9 to TRBJ1-3; 8 bases are shared with TRBD1. CDR1 and CDR2 from the germline V gene are SGDLS and YYNGEE. J lost 4 bases, V lost 3 bases, and 9 bases had no gene match. This CDR3 region has 16 residues. The CDR3 sequence is CASSAPTTGGGNTIYF. DNA for the CDR3: TGTGCCAGCAGCGCCCCCACTACAGGGGGAGGAAACACCATATATTTT.

This clone was detected once. The chain employs TRBV19 and TRBJ2-3; TRBD2 matches 8 bases. V was clipped by 7 bases and J by 4 bases; unmatched bases: 13. CDR3 length: 16 residues. Germline V lookup: CDR1 LNHDA, CDR2 SQIVND (reference sequence). CDR3 sequence (DNA): TGTGCCAGTAAGGCCGGGGGACTAGTTCTGTCAGATACGCAGTATTTT. It is translated as CASKAGGLVLSDTQYF.

The chain uses TRBV18 and TRBJ1-4; TRBD1 is a possible D gene (6 bases). CDR3 length: 14 amino acids. Trimming stripped 4 bases from V and 5 bases from J, with 11 bases between. Per germline, CDR1 KGHSH and CDR2 LQKENI. As DNA, the CDR3 is TGTGCCAGCTCACGAGGCGGGGGCAATGAAAAACTGTTTTTT. Translating gives CASSRGGGNEKLFF.